This TCR beta chain was found in a study of technical replicates of blood from a few donors. Sequencing was performed with immunoSEQ multiplex PCR; in TCRdb, only in-frame clones are kept and a portion is missing. In the table there are 60,000 to 90,000 clones, approximately 95% of which are singletons. Germline V gives CDR1 LNHNV, CDR2 YYDKDF (reference sequence). Trimming cost V 6 bases and J 4 bases; bases outside gene matches: 8. The CDR3 consists of 15 residues. Sequencing was done on a sample of T cells isolated from PBMCs. This clonotype was obtained from a human donor in good health. V is TRBV15 and J is TRBJ2-3, with 9 bases matching TRBD2. The CDR3 nucleotides read TGTGCCACCAGTCTAGGACTAGCGAGTGCAGATACGCAGTATTTT. It encodes CATSLGLASADTQYF.